This T cell receptor (beta chain) was profiled in a study of T-cell memory formation after mild COVID-19. Study-wide findings and caveats: Clones that contracted clustered mainly in CM and EM if CD4+ and in EMRA if CD8+. Clones shrinking between day 15 and 85 showed a balanced CD4/CD8 split, and those that grew later tilted toward CD4+. The study detected some responding clones in pre-infection memory, suggesting cross-reactive memory joined.

The CDR3 is 14 amino acids. CDR1 and CDR2 from the germline V gene are MNHEY and SVGEGT. The J segment lost 5 bases and the V segment lost 7 bases, leaving 8 bases of the junction unmatched. Notes on this clonotype: The antigen is undetermined.

TCRdb redid the calling of the 5' RACE reads with MiXCR, one entry per CDR3 protein. Among roughly 400,000 distinct CDR3 sequences listed, more than 20% were seen once. The sequence came from an adult woman who had mild COVID-19 (a few samples of this study predate the infection). Cell type and time point are not known. The chain recombines TRBV6-2 or TRBV6-3 with TRBJ2-1, with TRBD2 identical over 7 bases. The source material was PBMCs or a T cell subset sorted from them (not recorded which). Written as DNA, the CDR3 is TGTGCCAGCACTACTAACGGGGGGAACAATGAGCAGTTCTTC. This sequence encodes CASTTNGGNNEQFF.